The T cell receptor (beta chain) described here comes from a study of blood T cell repertoires in COVID-19. CDR3 length equals 13 residues. Germline V lookup: CDR1 SNHLY, CDR2 FYNNEI. The V and J ends lost 6 bases and 2 bases respectively, with 10 bases between them. Original handling: The authors estimated nucleated cell counts from reference gene primer amplification. Profiling relied on immunoSEQ multiplex PCR, and the TCRdb table lists in-frame clones only, not all of them. Clone size and the V and J calls come from that table; the DNA yielded D and trimming. The sample has some 160,000 clones, roughly 80% seen once.

This sequence originates from a human donor in a cohort sampled during active COVID-19. The sequencing sample was made of peripheral blood. The J gene is TRBJ1-2, the V gene TRBV2, with D maybe TRBD1 (6 bases). CDR3 bases: TGTGCCAGCAGCCTCGGACAGAACTATGGCTACACCTTC. Translated: CASSLGQNYGYTF.